This entry features one T cell receptor beta chain sequence. This sample is part of a study of CD4 and CD8 cells across lung adenocarcinoma regions. Via MiXCR, TCRdb re-called the PCR reads, giving one row per CDR3 protein. The repertoire includes around 20,000 distinct CDR3 sequences, around half of them detected once, and approximately 26% sits in the top ten. The patients had localized lung adenocarcinoma, a non-small cell subtype. CDR1 and CDR2 (germline): MNHEY, SMNVEV (reference sequence). The CDR3 has 14 residues. V dropped 7 bases and J dropped 2 bases, with 9 bases sitting between them. This receptor was identified in a female donor with lung adenocarcinoma. The CD4 and CD8 labels of this study may be unreliable. The rearrangement uses TRBV27 and TRBJ1-6, with D uncertain. The sample consisted of CD8+ T cells from the center of a lung tumor. The CDR3 DNA sequence: TGTGCCAGCAAGACTGCCACCTATAATTCACCCCTCCACTTT. As protein: CASKTATYNSPLHF.